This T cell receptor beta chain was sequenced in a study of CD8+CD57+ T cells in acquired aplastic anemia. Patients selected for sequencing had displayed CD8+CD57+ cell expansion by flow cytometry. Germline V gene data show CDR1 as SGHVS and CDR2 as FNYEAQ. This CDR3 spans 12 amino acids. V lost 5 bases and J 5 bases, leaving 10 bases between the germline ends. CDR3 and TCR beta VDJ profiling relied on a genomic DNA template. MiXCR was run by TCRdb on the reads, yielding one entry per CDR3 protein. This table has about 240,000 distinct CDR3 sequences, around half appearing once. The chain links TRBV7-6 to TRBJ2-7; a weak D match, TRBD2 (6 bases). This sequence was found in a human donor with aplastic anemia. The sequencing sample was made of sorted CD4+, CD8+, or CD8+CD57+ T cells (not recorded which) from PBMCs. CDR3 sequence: CASSGGDDEQYF. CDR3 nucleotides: TGTGCCAGCAGCGGAGGGGACGACGAGCAGTACTTC.